The next 28 T cell receptor beta chains were all read from a single sample in a study of B cell selection in AIRE deficiency. Only in-frame clones appear in the TCRdb table, and some are missing; sequencing was by immunoSEQ multiplex PCR. The top ten clones hold about 0.2% of a sample with under 30,000 clones, approximately 96% of them seen once. The sorted conventional CD4 T cells were gated as CD4+CD127+. The sample consisted of conventional CD4+ T cells sorted from PBMCs. These receptors were collected from a human donor with AIRE deficiency.

The chain carries TRBV6-5 and TRBJ2-1; D gene ambiguous. The CDR3 spans 14 residues. Trimming took off 6 bases at V and 6 bases at J, with 15 bases between the two ends. Per germline, CDR1 MNHEY and CDR2 SVGAGI. The CDR3 coding sequence is TGTGCCAGCAGCAGCCGTTCAGTCGGCAATGAGCAGTTCTTC. Translation gives CASSSRSVGNEQFF.

This clone has just one count. J is TRBJ1-2 and V is TRBV28; D is unresolved. Germline CDR1 is MDHEN and CDR2 is SYDVKM. The CDR3 loop spans 14 amino acids. V gave up 7 bases and J gave up 0 bases, with 12 bases separating them. The CDR3 bases are TGTGCCAGCATCGAGAGTGCAGCTAACTATGGCTACACCTTC. It yields the protein CASIESAANYGYTF.

The J gene is TRBJ2-7, the V gene TRBV18; no clear D gene. The CDR3 sequence is 12 residues long. CDR1 is KGHSH and CDR2 is LQKENI in the germline V gene. V lost 3 bases to trimming and J lost 1 base, with 4 bases between them. In DNA form, the CDR3 reads TGTGCCAGCTCACCTTTTTCCTACGAGCAGTACTTC. Its translation is CASSPFSYEQYF. The complete variable domain, with remaining parts taken from reference TRBV18 and TRBJ2-7, reads NAGVMQNPRHLVRRRGQEARLRCSPMKGHSHVYWYRQLPEEGLKFMVYLQKENIIDESGMPKERFSAEFPKEGPSILRIQQVVRGDSAAYFCASSPFSYEQYFGPGTRLTVT.

The gene calls are TRBV6-5 and TRBJ1-2; 7 bases match TRBD1. The germline V gene has CDR1 MNHEY and CDR2 SVGAGI. CDR3 length: 15 residues. V dropped 4 bases and J dropped 6; count of bases not matched to a gene: 11. The CDR3 is CASSLTGQTRDGYTF. As DNA, the CDR3 is TGTGCCAGCAGTTTGACAGGGCAAACGAGAGATGGCTACACCTTC.

The chain uses TRBV7-9 and TRBJ1-2; no clear D. This CDR3 spans 12 amino acids. The V gene lost 4 bases and the J gene lost 5 bases, with 8 bases spanning the gap. The germline V gene has CDR1 SEHNR and CDR2 FQNEAQ (reference sequence). CDR3 residues: CASSSTSYGYTF. In nucleotides, the CDR3 is TGTGCCAGCAGCTCGACGAGTTATGGCTACACCTTC.

The J gene is TRBJ2-5, the V gene TRBV6-5, with D maybe TRBD2 (7 bases). V was clipped by 0 bases and J by 5 bases, with 10 bases between them. The CDR3 length is 14 residues. Germline V gives CDR1 MNHEY, CDR2 SVGAGI. The chain's CDR3 is CASSYSGGRETQYF. The CDR3 coding sequence is TGTGCCAGCAGTTACTCCGGGGGGCGGGAGACCCAGTACTTC.

The chain carries TRBV6-1 and TRBJ1-2; D is ambiguous. The CDR3 covers 14 residues. Germline lookup yields CDR1 MNHNS and CDR2 SASEGT. V lost 0 bases, J lost 6 bases, and 11 bases lay in between. The CDR3 region has the DNA TGTGCCAGCAGTGAAGCGGGTTCGCGTAATGGCTACACCTTC. Translating gives CASSEAGSRNGYTF.

This clone was detected once. This rearrangement joins TRBV6-1 to TRBJ2-7; D possibly corresponds to TRBD2 (5 bases). The length of the CDR3 is 13 residues. Trimming left V 1 base short and J 5 bases short, with 9 bases between. In germline, CDR1 is MNHNS, CDR2 SASEGT. This chain's CDR3 is CASSEGGIDEQYF. Here the CDR3 DNA reads TGTGCCAGCAGTGAAGGAGGGATTGACGAGCAGTACTTC.

The V gene is TRBV10-3, the J gene TRBJ1-6; 7 bases fit TRBD1. The CDR3 has 16 residues. Germline V CDR1 and CDR2: ENHRY, SYGVKD. V was clipped by 5 bases and J by 4 bases; unmatched bases: 8. This CDR3 is CAISTPVGQYNSPLHF. DNA of the CDR3: TGTGCCATCAGTACCCCGGTGGGACAGTATAATTCACCCCTCCACTTT.

This clone occurred once. The V gene is TRBV6-6, the J gene TRBJ1-1, with D tentatively TRBD1 (5 bases). CDR1 and CDR2 (germline): MNHNY, SVGAGI (reference sequence). V was shortened by 6 bases and J by 3 bases, with 14 bases between the two germline ends. The CDR3 is made up of 14 amino acids. CDR3 residues: CASSLLRGDTEAFF. The CDR3 coding sequence is TGTGCCAGCAGCCTACTCCGGGGGGACACTGAAGCTTTCTTT.

This chain joins TRBV18 and TRBJ2-7; the match to TRBD1 covers 7 bases. The CDR3 has 15 amino acids. After removal of 4 bases from V and 0 bases from J, the junction contained 6 bases not matched to a gene. Germline lookup yields CDR1 KGHSH and CDR2 LQKENI. As DNA, the CDR3 is TGTGCCAGCTCACTCGGACAGGTTAGCTCCTACGAGCAGTACTTC. Its translation is CASSLGQVSSYEQYF.

The chain is built from TRBV28 and TRBJ2-1, with 10 bases that match TRBD1. The CDR3 length is 15 residues. J lost 2 bases, V lost 4 bases, and 2 bases had no gene match. Per germline, CDR1 MDHEN and CDR2 SYDVKM. Here the CDR3 DNA reads TGTGCCAGCAGTTCCGGGACAGGGGCCTACAATGAGCAGTTCTTC. It specifies CASSSGTGAYNEQFF. The full variable domain, its missing parts supplied by reference TRBV28 and TRBJ2-1, is DVKVTQSSRYLVKRTGEKVFLECVQDMDHENMFWYRQDPGLGLRLIYFSYDVKMKEKGDIPEGYSVSREKKERFSLILESASTNQTSMYLCASSSGTGAYNEQFFGPGTRLTVL.

This clone was seen a single time. The CDR3 DNA is TGTGCCAGCAGTTTAAGTAAGCTCCCGCTAGAGGAGCAGTACTTC. Protein product: CASSLSKLPLEEQYF. The rearrangement joins TRBV27 to TRBJ2-7; D is unresolved. This CDR3 contains 15 residues. Germline assignment: CDR1 MNHEY and CDR2 SMNVEV (reference sequence). V lost 2 bases and J lost 7, with 18 bases in between.

Turning to this clone: Germline is not matched at one junction end, which may reflect a read error. The chain employs TRBV28 and TRBJ2-5; D is perhaps TRBD1 or TRBD2 (5 bases each). The germline V gene encodes CDR1 MDHEN and CDR2 SYDVKM. The CDR3 extends over 13 amino acids. The CDR3: CASSLGQVGVENF. CDR3 bases: TGTGCCAGCAGTTTAGGGCAGGTGGGGGTGGAGAACTTC.

CDR3 sequence: CASSWGQGANSGCTDTQYF. CDR3 bases: TGTGCCAGCAGTTGGGGACAGGGGGCGAATAGCGGGTGCACAGATACGCAGTATTTT. The V and J genes are TRBV6-4 and TRBJ2-3; 12 positions match TRBD1. Trimming took 5 bases from V and 1 from J; bases not matched to a gene: 13. The CDR3 consists of 19 residues. The germline V gene has CDR1 MRHNA and CDR2 SNTAGT.

The chain recombines TRBV19 with TRBJ1-1; D gene ambiguous. Per the germline V gene, CDR1 is LNHDA and CDR2 is SQIVND (reference sequence). The V end was cut by 3 bases, the J end by 10 bases, with 12 bases between. This CDR3 spans 12 amino acids. CDR3 coding DNA: TGTGCCAGTAGTATTTCAGGTCTAAGAGCTTTCTTT. Amino acid sequence: CASSISGLRAFF.

This chain uses TRBV7-7 with TRBJ1-3; no reliable D call. CDR3 length: 14 amino acids. From germline, CDR1 is SSHAT and CDR2 FNYEAQ (reference sequence). With 0 bases removed from V and 0 bases from J, the gap between germline ends came to 3 bases. For the CDR3, the DNA is TGTGCCAGCAGCTTAGCAGGCTCTGGAAACACCATATATTTT. This sequence encodes CASSLAGSGNTIYF.

The rearrangement joins TRBV27 to TRBJ1-6; no firm D call. This CDR3 region has 13 residues. Germline CDR1 is MNHEY and CDR2 is SMNVEV (reference sequence). The V end lost 6 bases, the J end lost 8 bases, and 11 bases lay between the germline ends. This CDR3 reads CASSPELYSPLHF. CDR3 DNA: TGTGCCAGCAGCCCAGAACTATATTCACCCCTCCACTTT.

The chain is built from TRBV28 and TRBJ1-5; TRBD1 might be the D (6 bases). This CDR3 has 13 residues. V was shortened by 8 bases and J by 7 bases, with 15 bases between the two germline ends. Germline CDR1 MDHEN, CDR2 SYDVKM. The CDR3 reads CASLGGFGQPQHF. CDR3 nucleotide sequence: TGTGCCAGCCTGGGGGGCTTCGGGCAGCCCCAGCATTTT. The full variable domain, completed using reference TRBV28 and TRBJ1-5, is DVKVTQSSRYLVKRTGEKVFLECVQDMDHENMFWYRQDPGLGLRLIYFSYDVKMKEKGDIPEGYSVSREKKERFSLILESASTNQTSMYLCASLGGFGQPQHFGDGTRLSIL.

This rearrangement joins TRBV7-2 to TRBJ1-3; D is unclear. Germline CDR1 reads SGHTA; CDR2 reads FQGNSA. The ends were cut back, 7 bases at V and 0 bases at J, with 10 bases in the middle. The CDR3 runs to 14 residues. The CDR3 nucleotides read TGTGCCAGCATCGTCCGGGACTCTGGAAACACCATATATTTT. Translating gives CASIVRDSGNTIYF.

This clone is a singleton in its sample. This chain connects TRBV9 to TRBJ2-1, with TRBD1 matching over 9 bases. Germline lookup yields CDR1 SGDLS and CDR2 YYNGEE. J lost 6 bases, V lost 3 bases, and 7 bases had no gene match. The CDR3 is 15 residues long. The CDR3 loop is CASSGDRAEVNEQFF. CDR3 in DNA: TGTGCCAGCAGCGGGGACAGGGCCGAGGTCAATGAGCAGTTCTTC.

The chain carries TRBV7-9 and TRBJ1-1; D unresolved. V was pared by 5 bases and J by 5 bases, with 12 bases between. CDR1 is SEHNR, CDR2 FQNEAQ, per germline (reference sequence). The CDR3 is 13 residues long. DNA of the CDR3: TGTGCCAGCAGCCGTTCGGGAGGGACTGAAGCTTTCTTT. Translation gives CASSRSGGTEAFF.

The gene calls are TRBV7-2 and TRBJ2-5; D is unresolved. There are 14 residues in the CDR3. V lost 0 bases to trimming and J lost 4 bases, with 9 bases between them. Per the germline V gene, CDR1 is SGHTA and CDR2 is FQGNSA. The CDR3 region has the DNA TGTGCCAGCAGCTTAGCGTCGAGGCCAGAGACCCAGTACTTC. It specifies CASSLASRPETQYF.

The chain has TRBV6-5 and TRBJ1-1; D unresolved. The CDR3 length is 11 residues. In germline, CDR1 is MNHEY, CDR2 SVGAGI. Deletions cut 8 bases from V and 7 bases from J, with 11 bases between. CDR3 DNA: TGTGCCAGCGGAAGAGAGAGTGAAGCTTTCTTT. As protein: CASGRESEAFF.

This chain uses TRBV29-1 with TRBJ2-1, with D tentatively TRBD1 (5 bases). Germline V gives CDR1 SQVTM, CDR2 ANQGSEA. With 1 base removed from V and 2 bases from J, the gap between germline ends came to 12 bases. The CDR3 runs to 15 residues. DNA for the CDR3: TGCAGCGTTGAAGTCGGTCAGGGCCCCTACAATGAGCAGTTCTTC. Residues: CSVEVGQGPYNEQFF.

The genes are TRBV4-2 and TRBJ2-3; 9 positions agree with TRBD1. With V trimmed by 4 bases and J by 6 bases, 8 bases remained unmatched. In germline, CDR1 is LGHNA, CDR2 YNFKEQ. CDR3 size: 15 residues. CDR3 in DNA: TGTGCCAGCAGCCGTAGGGGACAGGGAGGGGATACGCAGTATTTT. Protein product: CASSRRGQGGDTQYF.

This chain connects TRBV11-3 to TRBJ2-2; D call uncertain. The CDR3 contains 11 residues. CDR1 SGHNT and CDR2 YENEEA come from the germline V gene. V lost 2 bases and J lost 5, with 0 bases in between. In DNA form, the CDR3 reads TGTGCCAGCAGCTTAACCGGGGAGCTGTTTTTT. It codes for CASSLTGELFF. Full variable domain (rest looked up from reference TRBV11-3 and TRBJ2-2): EAGVVQSPRYKIIEKKQPVAFWCNPISGHNTLYWYLQNLGQGPELLIRYENEEAVDDSQLPKDRFSAERLKGVDSTLKIQPAELGDSAVYLCASSLTGELFFGEGSRLTVL.

The V and J genes are TRBV28 and TRBJ2-6, with D unclear. CDR3 length equals 16 residues. V was clipped by 5 bases and J by 0 bases, with 11 bases between them. Germline values: CDR1 MDHEN, CDR2 SYDVKM. The CDR3 here is CASSQPSFSGANVLTF. DNA for the CDR3: TGTGCCAGCAGTCAACCCTCGTTCTCTGGGGCCAACGTCCTGACTTTC.